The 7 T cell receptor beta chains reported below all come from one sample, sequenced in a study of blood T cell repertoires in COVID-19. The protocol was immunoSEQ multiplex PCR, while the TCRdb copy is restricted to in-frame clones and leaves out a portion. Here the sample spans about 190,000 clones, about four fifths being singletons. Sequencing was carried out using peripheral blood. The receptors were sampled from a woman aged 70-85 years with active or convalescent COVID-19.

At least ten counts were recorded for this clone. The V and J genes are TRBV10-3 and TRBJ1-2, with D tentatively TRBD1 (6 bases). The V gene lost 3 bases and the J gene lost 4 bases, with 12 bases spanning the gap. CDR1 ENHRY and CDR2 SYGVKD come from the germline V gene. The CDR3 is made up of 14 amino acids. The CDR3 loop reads CAISDGDKGYGYTF. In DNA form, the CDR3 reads TGTGCCATCAGTGATGGGGACAAGGGCTATGGCTACACCTTC.

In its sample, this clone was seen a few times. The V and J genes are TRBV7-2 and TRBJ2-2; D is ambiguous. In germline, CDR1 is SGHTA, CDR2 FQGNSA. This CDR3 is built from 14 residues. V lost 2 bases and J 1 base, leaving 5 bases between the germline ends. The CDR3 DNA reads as TGTGCCAGCAGCTTATCAGTGAACACCGGGGAGCTGTTTTTT. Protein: CASSLSVNTGELFF.

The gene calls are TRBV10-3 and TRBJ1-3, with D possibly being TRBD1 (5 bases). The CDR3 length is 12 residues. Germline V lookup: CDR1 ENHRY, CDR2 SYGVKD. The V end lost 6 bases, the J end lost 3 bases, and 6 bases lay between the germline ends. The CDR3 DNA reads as TGTGCCATCAGCGGGGGTGGAAACACCATATATTTT. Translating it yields CAISGGGNTIYF.

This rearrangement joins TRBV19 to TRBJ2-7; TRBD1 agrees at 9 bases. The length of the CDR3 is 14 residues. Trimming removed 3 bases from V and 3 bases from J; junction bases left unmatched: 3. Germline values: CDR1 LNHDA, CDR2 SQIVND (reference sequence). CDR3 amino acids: CASSIGTGYYEQYF. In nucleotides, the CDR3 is TGTGCCAGTAGTATTGGGACAGGGTACTACGAGCAGTACTTC. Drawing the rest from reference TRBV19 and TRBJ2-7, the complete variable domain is DGGITQSPKYLFRKEGQNVTLSCEQNLNHDAMYWYRQDPGQGLRLIYYSQIVNDFQKGDIAEGYSVSREKKESFPLTVTSAQKNPTAFYLCASSIGTGYYEQYFGPGTRLTVT.

CDR3 protein: CASRGGQGENYGYTF. The CDR3 DNA sequence: TGTGCCAGCAGGGGCGGACAGGGTGAAAACTATGGCTACACCTTC. The chain joins TRBV3-1 (or the pseudogene TRBV3-2) to TRBJ1-2; 8 positions agree with TRBD1. V shed 6 bases and J 2 bases; nucleotides not matched to a gene: 8. Germline V gene sequence: CDR1 LGHDT, CDR2 YNNKEL (reference sequence). The length of the CDR3 is 15 residues.

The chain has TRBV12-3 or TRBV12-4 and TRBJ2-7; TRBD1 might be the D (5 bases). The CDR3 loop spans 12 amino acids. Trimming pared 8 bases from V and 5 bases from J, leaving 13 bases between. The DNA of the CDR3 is TGTGCCAGCCCCCGCCCAGGGAACGAGCAGTACTTC. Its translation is CASPRPGNEQYF.

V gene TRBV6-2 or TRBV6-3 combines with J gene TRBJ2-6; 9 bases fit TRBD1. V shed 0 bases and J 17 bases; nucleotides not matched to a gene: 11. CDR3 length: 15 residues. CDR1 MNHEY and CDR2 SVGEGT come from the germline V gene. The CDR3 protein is CASSYSWGTGFPLTF. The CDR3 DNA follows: TGTGCCAGCAGTTACTCGTGGGGGACAGGGTTCCCCTTGACTTTC.